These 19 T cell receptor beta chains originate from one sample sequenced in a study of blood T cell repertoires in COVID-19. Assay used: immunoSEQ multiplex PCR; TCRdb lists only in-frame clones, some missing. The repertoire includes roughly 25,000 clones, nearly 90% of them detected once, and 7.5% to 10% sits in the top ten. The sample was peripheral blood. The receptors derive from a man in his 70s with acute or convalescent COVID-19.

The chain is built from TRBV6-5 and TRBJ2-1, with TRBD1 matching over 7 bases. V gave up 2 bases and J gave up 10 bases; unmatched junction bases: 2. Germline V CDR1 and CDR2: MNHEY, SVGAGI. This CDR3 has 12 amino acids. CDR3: CASSYETGEQFF. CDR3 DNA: TGTGCCAGCAGTTACGAGACAGGGGAGCAGTTCTTC.

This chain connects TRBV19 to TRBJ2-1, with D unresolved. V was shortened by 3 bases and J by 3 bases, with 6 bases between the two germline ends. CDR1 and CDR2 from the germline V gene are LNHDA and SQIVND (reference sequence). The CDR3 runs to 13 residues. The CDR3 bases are TGTGCCAGTAGTATCGGGTTCTACAATGAGCAGTTCTTC. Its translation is CASSIGFYNEQFF.

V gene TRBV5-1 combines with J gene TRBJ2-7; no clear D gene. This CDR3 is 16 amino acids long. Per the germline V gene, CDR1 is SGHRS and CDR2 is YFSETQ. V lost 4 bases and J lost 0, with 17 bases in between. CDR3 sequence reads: CASSPRLPTSSYEQYF. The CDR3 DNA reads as TGCGCCAGCAGCCCGCGACTGCCGACGAGCTCCTACGAGCAGTACTTC.

The CDR3 DNA is TGTGCCAGCAGCCAAGGACTAGCGGGACGGGCAGATACGCAGTATTTT. This sequence encodes CASSQGLAGRADTQYF. The chain carries TRBV14 and TRBJ2-3; 11 bases fit TRBD2. The trim removed 1 base at V and 4 bases at J, leaving 4 bases unmatched. This CDR3 comprises 16 residues. Germline values: CDR1 SGHDN, CDR2 FVKESK.

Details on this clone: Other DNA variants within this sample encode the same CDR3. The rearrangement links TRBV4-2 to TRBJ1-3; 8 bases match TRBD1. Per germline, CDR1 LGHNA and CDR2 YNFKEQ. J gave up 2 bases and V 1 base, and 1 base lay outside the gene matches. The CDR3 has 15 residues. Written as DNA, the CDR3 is TGTGCCAGCAGCCAAGTGACAGGGGCTGGAAACACCATATATTTT. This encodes CASSQVTGAGNTIYF.

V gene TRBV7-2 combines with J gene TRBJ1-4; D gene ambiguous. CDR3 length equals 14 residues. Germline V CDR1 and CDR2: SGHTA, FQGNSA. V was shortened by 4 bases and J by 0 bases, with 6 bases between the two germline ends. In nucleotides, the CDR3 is TGTGCCAGCAGCTCCCAGACAACTAATGAAAAACTGTTTTTT. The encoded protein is CASSSQTTNEKLFF.

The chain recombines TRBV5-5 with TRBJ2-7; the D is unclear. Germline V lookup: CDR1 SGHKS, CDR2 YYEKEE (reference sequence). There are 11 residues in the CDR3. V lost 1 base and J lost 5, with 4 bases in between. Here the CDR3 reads CASSLTHEQYF. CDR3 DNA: TGTGCCAGCAGCTTGACTCACGAGCAGTACTTC.

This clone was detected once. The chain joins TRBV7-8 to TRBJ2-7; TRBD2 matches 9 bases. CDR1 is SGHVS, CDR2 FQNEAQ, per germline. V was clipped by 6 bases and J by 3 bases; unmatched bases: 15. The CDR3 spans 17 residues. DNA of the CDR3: TGTGCCAGCAGTAACAGGGCCCCTAGCGGGAAAGACTACGAGCAGTACTTC. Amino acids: CASSNRAPSGKDYEQYF.

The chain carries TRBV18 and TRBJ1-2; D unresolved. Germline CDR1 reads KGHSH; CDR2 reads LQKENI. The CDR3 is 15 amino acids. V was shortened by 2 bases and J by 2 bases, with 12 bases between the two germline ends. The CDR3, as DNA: TGTGCCAGCTCACCAAGGCAGGTCCCAAACTATGGCTACACCTTC. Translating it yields CASSPRQVPNYGYTF.

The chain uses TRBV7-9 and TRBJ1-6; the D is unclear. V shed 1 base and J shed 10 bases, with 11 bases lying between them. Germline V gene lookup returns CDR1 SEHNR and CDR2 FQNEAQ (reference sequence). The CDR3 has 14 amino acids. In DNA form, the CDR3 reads TGTGCCAGCAGCTTAGAATCGTCAGGATCACCCCTCCACTTT. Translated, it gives CASSLESSGSPLHF.

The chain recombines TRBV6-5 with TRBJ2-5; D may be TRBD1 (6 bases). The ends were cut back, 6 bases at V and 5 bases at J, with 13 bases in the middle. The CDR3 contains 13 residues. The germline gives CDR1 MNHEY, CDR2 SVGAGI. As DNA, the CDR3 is TGTGCCAGCAGCCGACAGGCCCAGGAGACCCAGTACTTC. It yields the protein CASSRQAQETQYF.

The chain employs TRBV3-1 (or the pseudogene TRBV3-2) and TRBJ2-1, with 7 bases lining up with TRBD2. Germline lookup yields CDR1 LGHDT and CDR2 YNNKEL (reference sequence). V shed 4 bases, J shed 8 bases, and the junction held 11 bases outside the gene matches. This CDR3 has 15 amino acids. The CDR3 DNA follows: TGTGCCAGCAGCCCGGCCGGGGGAGGGTCCTATGAGCAGTTCTTC. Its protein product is CASSPAGGGSYEQFF.

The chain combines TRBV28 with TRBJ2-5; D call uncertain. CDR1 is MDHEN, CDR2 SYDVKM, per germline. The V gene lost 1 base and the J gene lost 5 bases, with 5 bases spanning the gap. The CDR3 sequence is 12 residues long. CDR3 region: CASSLSAETQYF. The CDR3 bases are TGTGCCAGCAGTTTATCCGCGGAGACCCAGTACTTC.

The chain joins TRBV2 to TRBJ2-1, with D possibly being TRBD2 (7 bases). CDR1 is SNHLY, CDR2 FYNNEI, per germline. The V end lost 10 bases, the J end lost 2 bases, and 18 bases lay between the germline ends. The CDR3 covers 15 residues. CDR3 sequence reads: CATVEGGGPYNEQFF. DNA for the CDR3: TGTGCCACCGTCGAAGGGGGGGGCCCCTACAATGAGCAGTTCTTC.

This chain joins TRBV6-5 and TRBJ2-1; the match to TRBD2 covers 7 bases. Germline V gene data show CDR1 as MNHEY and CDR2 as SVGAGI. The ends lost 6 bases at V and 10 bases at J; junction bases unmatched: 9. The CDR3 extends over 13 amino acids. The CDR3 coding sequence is TGTGCCAGCAGCGTGGGGGGGGGTTGGGAGCAGTTCTTC. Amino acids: CASSVGGGWEQFF.

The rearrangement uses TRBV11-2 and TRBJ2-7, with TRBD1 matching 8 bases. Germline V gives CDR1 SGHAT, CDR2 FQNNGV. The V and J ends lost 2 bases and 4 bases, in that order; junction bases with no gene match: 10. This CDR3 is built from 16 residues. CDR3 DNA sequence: TGTGCCAGCAGCTTATCGGACAGGGCCATCCTTTACGAGCAGTACTTC. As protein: CASSLSDRAILYEQYF.

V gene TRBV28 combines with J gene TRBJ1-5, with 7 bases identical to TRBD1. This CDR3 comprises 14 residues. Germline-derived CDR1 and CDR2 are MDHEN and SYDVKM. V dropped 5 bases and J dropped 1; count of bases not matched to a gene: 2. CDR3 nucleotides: TGTGCCAGCAGTCACAGGGGAAGCAATCAGCCCCAGCATTTT. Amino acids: CASSHRGSNQPQHF.

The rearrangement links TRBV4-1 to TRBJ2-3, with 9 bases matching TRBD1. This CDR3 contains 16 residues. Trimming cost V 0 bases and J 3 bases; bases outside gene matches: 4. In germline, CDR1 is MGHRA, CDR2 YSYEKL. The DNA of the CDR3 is TGCGCCAGCAGCCAAGATGGGGGACAGGGAACAGATACGCAGTATTTT. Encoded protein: CASSQDGGQGTDTQYF.

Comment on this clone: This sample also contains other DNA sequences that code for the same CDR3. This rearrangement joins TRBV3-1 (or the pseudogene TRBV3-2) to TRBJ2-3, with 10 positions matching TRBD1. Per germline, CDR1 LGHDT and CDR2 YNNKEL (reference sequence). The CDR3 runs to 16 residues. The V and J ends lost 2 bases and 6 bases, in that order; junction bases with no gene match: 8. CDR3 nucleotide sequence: TGTGCCAGCAGCCAAAGGACAGGGGGACTCTCGGATACGCAGTATTTT. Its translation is CASSQRTGGLSDTQYF.